This T cell receptor beta chain was sequenced for a study of CD8 T cells in ankylosing spondylitis. This CDR3 is built from 20 residues. The trim removed 0 bases at V and 0 bases at J, leaving 6 bases unmatched. Germline loops: CDR1 MNHEY, CDR2 SMNVEV (reference sequence). For TCR beta, libraries came from quantitative 5'-RACE with molecular barcodes. TCRdb recomputed calls from the 5' RACE reads with MiXCR, one row per CDR3 protein. The table includes roughly 260,000 distinct CDR3 sequences, 15% to 20% detected once. The chain is built from TRBV27 and TRBJ2-6; 12 bases map to TRBD1. This clonotype was obtained from a male donor with ankylosing spondylitis or in good health (not recorded which). The specimen was blood, either unsorted or a sorted T cell fraction (not recorded which). The CDR3, as DNA: TGTGCCAGCAGTTTATCGACTCCGGGACAGGGGGCCTCTGGGGCCAACGTCCTGACTTTC. Translation: CASSLSTPGQGASGANVLTF.